This T cell receptor beta chain was observed in a study of T-cell memory formation after mild COVID-19. The CDR3 runs 12 residues. Germline lookup yields CDR1 SGHRS and CDR2 YFSETQ. V lost 2 bases and J lost 8, with 8 bases in between. Each CDR3 protein is one row after TCRdb ran MiXCR on the 5' RACE reads. The repertoire holds under 650,000 distinct CDR3 sequences, with about a sixth as singletons. The V and J genes are TRBV5-1 and TRBJ2-1, with unresolved D. Material: PBMCs or a T cell subset sorted from them (not recorded which). This TCR was recovered from an adult woman who had mild COVID-19 (a few samples of this study predate the infection). Cell type and time point are not known. The CDR3 DNA reads TGCGCCAGCAGCTTTCCTGGTGATGAGCAGTTCTTC. It specifies CASSFPGDEQFF. Using reference TRBV5-1 and TRBJ2-1 for the parts outside the CDR3, the full variable domain is KAGVTQTPRYLIKTRGQQVTLSCSPISGHRSVSWYQQTPGQGLQFLFEYFSETQRNKGNFPGRFSGRQFSNSRSEMNVSTLELGDSALYLCASSFPGDEQFFGPGTRLTVL.